These 31 T cell receptor beta chains were all obtained from the same sample, sequenced in a study of T cells in Graves' hyperthyroidism and ophthalmopathy. RNA transcripts yielded amplified TCR beta CDR3 regions. TCR CDR3 regions were first amplified by RT-PCR with HTBI primers. TCRdb reprocessed the multiplex PCR reads via MiXCR and lists one record per CDR3 protein. Counted here are 600,000 to 750,000 distinct CDR3 sequences, approximately 15% occurring once; the ten biggest clones make up around 15%. The sequencing sample was made of blood. The receptor set was obtained from a man aged 45 to 65 with Graves' hyperthyroidism.

This clonotype was seen many times. The chain recombines TRBV24-1 with TRBJ1-2; 9 nucleotides agree with TRBD1. Trimming cost V 5 bases and J 6 bases; bases outside gene matches: 9. The CDR3 length is 15 residues. CDR1 is KGHDR and CDR2 is SFDVKD in the germline V gene. The CDR3 sequence: CATSGAGTGIDGYTF. The DNA of the CDR3 is TGTGCCACCAGTGGCGCCGGGACAGGGATCGATGGCTACACCTTC.

At least ten counts were recorded for this clonotype. J is TRBJ1-1 and V is TRBV2, with TRBD1 matching over 8 bases. Germline CDR1 is SNHLY and CDR2 is FYNNEI. This CDR3 contains 14 residues. With 4 bases clipped from V and 4 bases from J, the junction kept 5 bases outside the gene matches. CDR3 nucleotide sequence: TGTGCCAGCAGTGCGGACAGGGTGGGCACTGAAGCTTTCTTT. It yields the protein CASSADRVGTEAFF.

This clonotype occurred many times. The genes are TRBV7-2 and TRBJ2-7; 7 nucleotides match TRBD1. The V and J ends lost 1 base and 4 bases, in that order; junction bases with no gene match: 4. The CDR3 covers 14 residues. Germline loops: CDR1 SGHTA, CDR2 FQGNSA. CDR3 loop: CASSLEGAVYEQYF. For the CDR3, the DNA is TGTGCCAGCAGCTTAGAGGGGGCTGTTTACGAGCAGTACTTC.

The gene calls are TRBV12-3 or TRBV12-4 and TRBJ2-7; D may be TRBD1 (6 bases). Trimming left V 6 bases short and J 6 bases short, with 15 bases between. The CDR3 contains 13 residues. DNA for the CDR3: TGTGCCAGCAGGGGGACACCCCGGGGCGAGCAGTACTTC. It yields the protein CASRGTPRGEQYF.

The sample holds many counts of this clonotype. The chain's CDR3 is CASSLAGRTSGSRDTQYF. DNA of the CDR3: TGTGCCAGCAGCTTAGCGGGGCGGACTAGCGGGAGTCGAGATACGCAGTATTTT. This rearrangement joins TRBV7-2 to TRBJ2-3; 13 bases line up with TRBD2. The CDR3 consists of 18 residues. The germline V gene has CDR1 SGHTA and CDR2 FQGNSA. With 0 bases clipped from V and 5 bases from J, the junction kept 8 bases outside the gene matches.

This clonotype was found a few times. This sequence joins TRBV15 and TRBJ2-7, with D unclear. The CDR3 length is 14 residues. Germline CDR1 is LNHNV and CDR2 is YYDKDF (reference sequence). V was pared by 0 bases and J by 6 bases, with 12 bases between. CDR3 protein: CATSRDQDSGEQYF. As DNA, the CDR3 is TGTGCCACCAGCAGAGATCAGGATTCTGGCGAGCAGTACTTC.

At least ten counts were recorded for this clonotype. The chain links TRBV27 to TRBJ1-4; D not certain. The germline V gene encodes CDR1 MNHEY and CDR2 SMNVEV (reference sequence). V gave up 2 bases and J gave up 6 bases, with 4 bases separating them. The CDR3 is 12 amino acids. CDR3 DNA sequence: TGTGCCAGCAGTTTAGGGGATGAAAAACTGTTTTTT. This sequence encodes CASSLGDEKLFF.

This clonotype was detected a few times. This chain uses TRBV7-9 with TRBJ2-5; 9 bases are shared with TRBD1. Germline V gives CDR1 SEHNR, CDR2 FQNEAQ (reference sequence). J was trimmed by 5 bases and V by 5 bases; bases with no gene match: 6. The CDR3 consists of 14 residues. This chain's CDR3 is CASSRQGGRETQYF. The DNA for the CDR3 is TGTGCCAGCAGCCGACAGGGGGGACGGGAGACCCAGTACTTC.

CDR3 loop: CASSHQQENTEAFF. The CDR3 DNA reads TGTGCCAGCAGCCACCAACAGGAGAACACTGAAGCTTTCTTT. This chain joins TRBV6-1 and TRBJ1-1; TRBD1 is a possible D gene (5 bases). Germline CDR1 is MNHNS and CDR2 is SASEGT. The CDR3 is made up of 14 amino acids. V was trimmed by 6 bases and J by 1 base, leaving 12 bases between them.

This clonotype was observed a handful of times. This chain connects TRBV28 to TRBJ2-1; D not certain. This CDR3 region has 13 residues. The germline V and J ends were trimmed by 5 bases and 5 bases, with 10 bases remaining between them. The V gene's germline CDR1 is MDHEN and CDR2 SYDVKM. CDR3 loop: CASSGPGHNEQFF. In DNA form, the CDR3 reads TGTGCCAGCAGTGGTCCAGGACACAATGAGCAGTTCTTC.

This clonotype has just a few counts. The chain combines TRBV24-1 with TRBJ2-3; TRBD2 aligns across 7 bases. Trimming at V came to 10 bases and at J to 2 bases, leaving 5 bases not matched to a gene. From germline, CDR1 is KGHDR and CDR2 SFDVKD. The CDR3 totals 13 residues. The CDR3 spells CATGERDTDTQYF. In DNA, the CDR3 is TGTGCCACGGGAGAGCGGGACACAGATACGCAGTATTTT.

The V gene is TRBV28, the J gene TRBJ2-1; possible D gene TRBD1, 6 bases. The CDR3 is made up of 15 amino acids. V was cut by 3 bases and J by 4 bases, with 13 bases left in between. Germline-derived CDR1 and CDR2 are MDHEN and SYDVKM. The CDR3 coding sequence is TGTGCCAGCAGTTTCCCAGGGGTCCCTTACAATGAGCAGTTCTTC. It specifies CASSFPGVPYNEQFF.

For this clonotype: This sequence may be a read error, since a much larger clone differs from it by one base. V is TRBV19 and J is TRBJ2-5, with 8 bases identical to TRBD2. CDR1 and CDR2 from the germline V gene are LNHDA and SQIVND (reference sequence). There are 13 residues in the CDR3. The CDR3 sequence is CVSRRAGAETQYF. The CDR3 DNA sequence: TGTGTCAGTAGGCGAGCGGGAGCTGAGACCCAGTACTTC.

This clonotype came up once. An end of the junction differs from the germline gene, which may be a read error. The gene calls are TRBV5-1 and TRBJ1-2; no clear D. This CDR3 is built from 12 residues. Germline V lookup: CDR1 SGHRS, CDR2 YFSETQ. For the CDR3, the DNA is TGCCCCAGCAGCTTGGATCGGTCTGGCTACACCTTC. Amino acid sequence: CPSSLDRSGYTF.

V usage is TRBV30 and J usage is TRBJ2-2; D not resolved. V lost 5 bases and J 3 bases, leaving 10 bases between the germline ends. This CDR3 is 13 amino acids long. Per germline, CDR1 GTSNPN and CDR2 SVGIG (reference sequence). The CDR3: CAWGRPYTGELFF. CDR3 DNA sequence: TGTGCCTGGGGTCGTCCGTACACCGGGGAGCTGTTTTTT.

This clonotype showed up many times. V and J are TRBV2 and TRBJ1-4, with a weak D call TRBD1 (6 bases). The CDR3 totals 16 residues. CDR1 SNHLY and CDR2 FYNNEI come from the germline V gene. V lost 1 base and J 5 bases, leaving 14 bases between the germline ends. Written as DNA, the CDR3 is TGTGCCAGCAGTGAAGAACGGACAGCCTTCAATGAAAAACTGTTTTTT. The encoded protein is CASSEERTAFNEKLFF.

The V gene is TRBV24-1, the J gene TRBJ2-2; D is ambiguous. Germline lookup yields CDR1 KGHDR and CDR2 SFDVKD. The CDR3 contains 14 residues. The V end was cut by 3 bases, the J end by 6 bases, with 10 bases between. CDR3 sequence reads: CATSDTRHPGELFF. The CDR3 nucleotides are TGTGCCACCAGTGATACAAGACACCCCGGGGAGCTGTTTTTT.

This clonotype was seen more than once but under ten times. This sequence joins TRBV29-1 and TRBJ2-7; no reliable D call. Trimming removed 3 bases at V and 4 bases at J, with 10 bases between. CDR1 and CDR2 from the germline V gene are SQVTM and ANQGSEA. CDR3 size: 12 residues. The CDR3 here is CSVEASPYEQYF. The CDR3 region has the DNA TGCAGCGTTGAGGCCTCTCCGTACGAGCAGTACTTC.

The genes are TRBV25-1 and TRBJ2-5; a possible D gene is TRBD1 (6 bases). Germline V gene data show CDR1 as MGHDK and CDR2 as SYGVNS. With 3 bases removed from V and 5 bases from J, the gap between germline ends came to 13 bases. The CDR3 extends over 14 amino acids. The CDR3 nucleotides are TGTGCCAGCAGTGAGGAAGGGGGTTGGGAGACCCAGTACTTC. Its translation: CASSEEGGWETQYF.

V usage is TRBV30 and J usage is TRBJ2-2; no firm D call. V was cut by 3 bases and J by 12 bases, with 17 bases left in between. The CDR3 extends over 13 amino acids. Germline CDR1 reads GTSNPN; CDR2 reads SVGIG (reference sequence). CDR3 DNA: TGTGCCTGGAGACTAACGGAACCCGGCCAGCTGTTTTTT. It is translated as CAWRLTEPGQLFF.

This clonotype was detected ten times or more. V gene TRBV12-3 or TRBV12-4 combines with J gene TRBJ1-5; perhaps TRBD1 as D (5 bases). There are 13 residues in the CDR3. Trimming pared 7 bases from V and 9 bases from J, leaving 16 bases between. In nucleotides, the CDR3 is TGTGCCAGCACCCAACAGGTTGCGGGGCCCCAGCATTTT. Protein product: CASTQQVAGPQHF.

Remarks on this clonotype: This may come from a read error, since a much larger clone is one base off. V and J are TRBV6-1 and TRBJ2-5; no clear D gene. Germline V gene sequence: CDR1 MNHNS, CDR2 SASEGT. This CDR3 comprises 14 residues. V was clipped by 2 bases and J by 6 bases, with 13 bases between them. The CDR3 loop reads CASSELVGMKTQYF. The CDR3 nucleotides read TGTGCCAGCAGTGAACTGGTAGGGATGAAGACCCAGTACTTC.

This clonotype showed up many times. The CDR3 loop reads CASSVDGYEQYF. The CDR3 DNA reads TGTGCCAGCAGCGTAGATGGCTACGAGCAGTACTTC. The J gene is TRBJ2-7, the V gene TRBV9; D is ambiguous. V was trimmed by 0 bases and J by 3 bases, leaving 4 bases between them. The germline CDR1 and CDR2 sequences are SGDLS and YYNGEE. There are 12 residues in the CDR3. Variable domain in full (rest from reference TRBV9 and TRBJ2-7): DSGVTQTPKHLITATGQRVTLRCSPRSGDLSVYWYQQSLDQGLQFLIQYYNGEERAKGNILERFSAQQFPDLHSELNLSSLELGDSALYFCASSVDGYEQYFGPGTRLTVT.

This clonotype appeared many times. This chain links TRBV2 with TRBJ1-5, with D unresolved. The CDR3 has 14 residues. The V gene lost 3 bases and the J gene lost 0 bases, with 6 bases spanning the gap. The V gene's germline CDR1 is SNHLY and CDR2 FYNNEI. DNA of the CDR3: TGTGCCAGCAGTGATGTATATAGCAATCAGCCCCAGCATTTT. This sequence encodes CASSDVYSNQPQHF.

At least ten counts were recorded for this clonotype. The chain employs TRBV20-1 and TRBJ2-7, with 9 bases aligning to TRBD1. The CDR3 is made up of 14 amino acids. Germline CDR1 and CDR2: DFQATT and SNEGSKA (reference sequence). V lost 2 bases and J lost 4; bases outside the gene matches: 6. The CDR3, as DNA: TGCAGTGCTAGAATGACAGGGGGAGTTTACGAGCAGTACTTC. Protein sequence: CSARMTGGVYEQYF.

This clonotype was recorded many times. V usage is TRBV7-3 and J usage is TRBJ1-5, with 7 bases matching TRBD1. With 5 bases clipped from V and 5 bases from J, the junction kept 6 bases outside the gene matches. CDR3 length equals 14 residues. Germline lookup yields CDR1 SGHTA and CDR2 FQGTGA. CDR3 sequence reads: CASSGTVGHQPQHF. The CDR3 DNA reads TGTGCCAGCAGCGGGACAGTCGGGCATCAGCCCCAGCATTTT.

The rearrangement joins TRBV7-9 to TRBJ1-1; D unclear. CDR1 and CDR2 (germline): SEHNR, FQNEAQ (reference sequence). The CDR3 runs 11 residues. V lost 11 bases to trimming and J lost 9 bases, with 16 bases between them. The CDR3 sequence: CALVISWQAFF. The CDR3 DNA reads as TGTGCCCTTGTTATCTCGTGGCAAGCTTTCTTT.

This clonotype was observed at least ten times. V is TRBV11-2 and J is TRBJ2-3; 8 nucleotides match TRBD2. CDR3 size: 15 residues. CDR1 is SGHAT, CDR2 FQNNGV, per germline. J lost 2 bases, V lost 1 base, and 2 bases had no gene match. The CDR3 DNA follows: TGTGCCAGCAGCTTAGTAGCGGGATTCACAGATACGCAGTATTTT. Amino acid sequence: CASSLVAGFTDTQYF.

This chain joins TRBV3-1 and TRBJ1-2; TRBD1 might be the D (5 bases). Trimming took off 3 bases at V and 7 bases at J, with 21 bases between the two ends. The germline V gene has CDR1 LGHDT and CDR2 YNNKEL (reference sequence). This CDR3 is 16 amino acids long. CDR3 loop: CASSHGTPFTGVGYTF. CDR3 in DNA: TGTGCCAGCAGCCACGGGACCCCTTTCACGGGGGTTGGCTACACCTTC.

The table lists this clonotype with many counts. The genes are TRBV7-6 and TRBJ2-3, with D perhaps matching TRBD1 or TRBD2 (5 bases each). Germline CDR1 SGHVS, CDR2 FNYEAQ. V lost 1 base and J 0 bases, leaving 14 bases between the germline ends. The length of the CDR3 is 17 residues. The CDR3, as DNA: TGTGCCAGCAGCTTAGGCCCCGGGGCACGAAGCACAGATACGCAGTATTTT. This translates into CASSLGPGARSTDTQYF.

V usage is TRBV11-2 and J usage is TRBJ2-3; D may be TRBD1 or TRBD2 (6 bases each). This CDR3 comprises 17 residues. The V and J ends lost 7 bases and 5 bases respectively, with 25 bases between them. CDR1 is SGHAT, CDR2 FQNNGV, per germline. CDR3 sequence: CASKGGSPAGGGDTQYF. Written as DNA, the CDR3 is TGTGCCAGCAAGGGGGGCTCGCCAGCGGGCGGTGGAGATACGCAGTATTTT.